What follows are 10 T cell receptor beta chains derived from one specimen sequenced in a study of T cells in Graves' hyperthyroidism and ophthalmopathy. TCR beta CDR3 regions were amplified from RNA. When the TCR CDR3 underwent first-round RT-PCR, the HTBI primer set was used. TCRdb fed the multiplex PCR reads into MiXCR, producing one record per CDR3 protein. The table has fewer than 300,000 distinct CDR3 sequences, around 15% seen once. Material: blood. These receptors originate from a woman aged 50 to 65 with Graves' hyperthyroidism that later progressed to Graves' ophthalmopathy.

This clonotype was seen many times. The V gene is TRBV7-3, the J gene TRBJ2-3, with D possibly being TRBD2 (5 bases). This CDR3 region has 16 residues. Per germline, CDR1 SGHTA and CDR2 FQGTGA. V lost 0 bases to trimming and J lost 4 bases, with 14 bases between them. The CDR3: CASSLTLAAGADTQYF. DNA of the CDR3: TGTGCCAGCAGCTTAACGTTGGCGGCCGGGGCAGATACGCAGTATTTT.

There are many counts of this clonotype. The V gene is TRBV28, the J gene TRBJ2-1, with TRBD2 matching over 10 bases. V gave up 3 bases and J gave up 0 bases; unmatched junction bases: 17. The CDR3 has 21 residues. CDR1 MDHEN and CDR2 SYDVKM come from the germline V gene. The CDR3 nucleotides are TGTGCCAGCAGTTTTAAACGGGGCAGAGGGACTAGCGTGAGCTCCTACAATGAGCAGTTCTTC. This translates into CASSFKRGRGTSVSSYNEQFF.

This clonotype was picked up many times. The chain couples TRBV28 to TRBJ1-2; weak D call: TRBD1 (6 bases). From germline, CDR1 is MDHEN and CDR2 SYDVKM. The V and J ends lost 5 bases and 3 bases respectively, with 13 bases between them. The CDR3 spans 14 residues. The CDR3 DNA is TGTGCCAGCAGTCGTGGGGGCGGGGACTATGGCTACACCTTC. Translating it yields CASSRGGGDYGYTF.

This clonotype was recorded a few times. Possible read error: a much larger clone is one base away. The chain is built from TRBV2 and TRBJ2-2; 14 bases are shared with TRBD2. Germline values: CDR1 SNHLY, CDR2 FYNNEI. CDR3 length: 17 amino acids. The CDR3 nucleotides are TGTGCCAGCAGTCCCGGACTAGCGGGAGGAGGTACCGGGAAGCTGTTTTTT. This translates into CASSPGLAGGGTGKLFF.

The sample holds many counts of this clonotype. This chain connects TRBV11-2 to TRBJ2-7, with D tentatively TRBD1 (5 bases). The length of the CDR3 is 15 residues. Trimming removed 0 bases at V and 3 bases at J, with 12 bases between. Germline V gene lookup returns CDR1 SGHAT and CDR2 FQNNGV. The CDR3 region is CASSLDSGFGYEQYF. For the CDR3, the DNA is TGTGCCAGCAGCTTAGATTCAGGGTTCGGCTACGAGCAGTACTTC.

Ten or more counts support this clonotype. The chain combines TRBV20-1 with TRBJ2-7, with 10 bases that match TRBD2. Germline V gives CDR1 DFQATT, CDR2 SNEGSKA (reference sequence). This CDR3 contains 15 residues. J lost 5 bases, V lost 1 base, and 8 bases had no gene match. CDR3 bases: TGCAGTGCTAGAGGCGCTAGCGGGAGTACCGACGAGCAGTACTTC. The encoded protein is CSARGASGSTDEQYF.

This clonotype was observed at least ten times. The chain has TRBV30 and TRBJ2-7; the D gene could be TRBD1 or TRBD2 (5 bases each). The V and J ends lost 7 bases and 0 bases respectively, with 16 bases between them. CDR3 length equals 14 residues. The germline CDR1 and CDR2 sequences are GTSNPN and SVGIG (reference sequence). For the CDR3, the DNA is TGTGCCTCTACCTTGGGGGTCTTCTCCTACGAGCAGTACTTC. Encoded protein: CASTLGVFSYEQYF.

This clonotype was seen ten or more times. This chain joins TRBV28 and TRBJ1-2, with 8 nucleotides matching TRBD1. After removal of 6 bases from V and 5 bases from J, the junction contained 8 bases not matched to a gene. The CDR3 runs 14 residues. CDR1 is MDHEN, CDR2 SYDVKM, per germline. For the CDR3, the DNA is TGTGCCAGCAGCCCGGACAGGGAAGGGTATGGCTACACCTTC. This translates into CASSPDREGYGYTF.

This clonotype has a count of ten or more. This chain links TRBV6-6 with TRBJ1-2, with no clear D. CDR1 and CDR2 from the germline V gene are MNHNY and SVGAGI (reference sequence). CDR3 size: 13 residues. The ends were cut back, 2 bases at V and 8 bases at J, with 12 bases in the middle. The CDR3 here is CASSYRRATGYTF. In nucleotides, the CDR3 is TGTGCCAGCAGTTACCGGAGGGCGACAGGCTACACCTTC.

This clonotype was seen repeatedly, ten times or more. This chain joins TRBV7-2 and TRBJ2-5, with D tentatively TRBD1 (5 bases). The CDR3 has 12 residues. Trimming stripped 4 bases from V and 7 bases from J, with 10 bases between. Germline V gene data show CDR1 as SGHTA and CDR2 as FQGNSA. The CDR3 spells CASSSQVGTQYF. The CDR3 nucleotides read TGTGCCAGCAGCTCACAGGTGGGGACCCAGTACTTC.